The clone carrying this T cell receptor (beta chain) was picked up a small number of times. This entry is derived from a study of response to subunit inactivated influenza vaccine. TCRdb passed the RT-PCR reads through MiXCR, listing each CDR3 protein once. Of hundreds of thousands of distinct CDR3 sequences listed, about 7.6% were seen once; the top ten hold about an eighth. This CDR3 region has 13 residues. From germline, CDR1 is MNHEY and CDR2 SVGEGT. V lost 5 bases and J lost 5, with 12 bases in between. This clonotype originated in a man aged 45 to 70 who received an inactivated influenza vaccine. The chain employs TRBV6-2 or TRBV6-3 and TRBJ1-2; D uncertain. This material consisted of PBMCs from blood, taken 23 months after vaccination. CDR3 in amino acids: CASSTDPFYGYTF. Here the CDR3 DNA reads TGTGCCAGCAGTACCGACCCTTTTTATGGCTACACCTTC.